The subject of this entry is one T cell receptor beta chain. The CDR3 has 15 amino acids. Per the germline V gene, CDR1 is SEHNR and CDR2 is FQNEAQ (reference sequence). V gave up 7 bases and J gave up 7 bases, with 22 bases separating them. This entry belongs to a study of blood T cells in healthy people across ages. A J-beta primer mix and a sample-barcoded 5' primer were used in a second PCR of about 7 to 12 cycles. MiXCR was run by TCRdb on the 5' RACE reads, yielding one entry per CDR3 protein. This table has 1.8 million or so distinct CDR3 sequences, about two fifths appearing once. What was sequenced was blood. The receptor comes from a human donor in good health. The chain uses TRBV7-9 and TRBJ1-2, with unresolved D. The CDR3 coding sequence is TGTGCCAGCAACCCGTTAAACACTGTGGGCTCTGGCTACACCTTC. Amino acid sequence: CASNPLNTVGSGYTF.